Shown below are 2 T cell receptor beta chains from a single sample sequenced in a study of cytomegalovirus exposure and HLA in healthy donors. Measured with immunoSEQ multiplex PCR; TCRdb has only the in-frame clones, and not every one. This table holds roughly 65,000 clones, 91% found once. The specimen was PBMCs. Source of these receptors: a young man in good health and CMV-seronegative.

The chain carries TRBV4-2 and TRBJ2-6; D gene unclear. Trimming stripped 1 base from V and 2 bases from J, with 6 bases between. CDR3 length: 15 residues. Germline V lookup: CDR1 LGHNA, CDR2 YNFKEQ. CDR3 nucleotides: TGTGCCAGCAGCCAAGCCCCAGCTGGGGCCAACGTCCTGACTTTC. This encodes CASSQAPAGANVLTF.

The DNA of the CDR3 is TGTGCCTATGGACTAGCGGGAGATACGCAGTATTTT. This codes for CAYGLAGDTQYF. J is TRBJ2-3 and V is TRBV30, with TRBD2 matching 11 bases. V lost 7 bases and J lost 5; bases outside the gene matches: 2. This CDR3 contains 12 residues. CDR1 and CDR2 from the germline V gene are GTSNPN and SVGIG (reference sequence). The full variable domain, with the rest looked up from reference TRBV30 and TRBJ2-3, is SQTIHQWPATLVQPVGSPLSLECTVEGTSNPNLYWYRQAAGRGLQLLFYSVGIGQISSEVPQNLSASRPQDRQFILSSKKLLLSDSGFYLCAYGLAGDTQYFGPGTRLTVL.